Listed below are T cell receptor beta chains from one sample, sequenced in a study of cytomegalovirus exposure and HLA in healthy donors. Libraries were prepared by immunoSEQ multiplex PCR; TCRdb keeps only in-frame clonotypes and omits some of them. The sample includes over 150,000 clones, approximately 80% of them seen just once. The sample consisted of PBMCs. The receptor set was obtained from a woman between 40 and 50 years old in good health and CMV-seropositive. The CDR3 runs from the conserved cysteine through the conserved F or W. Each record gives: V gene, clone size, J gene, D gene, CDR3 protein, CDR3 DNA. A D gene is named only where the DNA matches it firmly. Not every row has a clone size; where given, it reads once, few, many or a size class.

>TRBV29-1|NA|TRBJ2-2|NA
CSVGSGVGELFF
TGCAGCGTAGGTAGCGGTGTAGGGGAGCTGTTTTTT
>TRBV2|NA|TRBJ2-5|NA
CASSEGGAQYF
TGTGCCAGCAGTGAAGGCGGGGCCCAGTACTTC
>TRBV4-3|NA|TRBJ1-3|NA
CASSQSYSSGNTIYF
TGCGCCAGCAGCCAATCGTATAGCTCTGGAAACACCATATATTTT
>TRBV18|once|TRBJ1-1|NA
CASSPSSPLNTEAFF
TGTGCCAGCTCACCCAGTAGCCCCCTGAACACTGAAGCTTTCTTT
>TRBV7-2|NA|TRBJ1-5|NA
CASSSGGVSNQPQHF
TGTGCCAGCAGCTCGGGAGGGGTATCTAATCAGCCCCAGCATTTT
>TRBV9|NA|TRBJ2-7|NA
CASSVEGGSSYEQYF
TGTGCCAGCAGCGTAGAAGGAGGGAGCTCCTACGAGCAGTACTTC
>TRBV6-6|NA|TRBJ2-2|TRBD1
CACEGPGQGGTGELFF
TGTGCCTGCGAAGGCCCGGGACAGGGGGGTACCGGGGAGCTGTTTTTT
>TRBV5-6|NA|TRBJ2-3|TRBD2
CASSLVWSGGTTDTQYF
TGTGCCAGCAGCTTGGTTTGGAGCGGGGGGACCACAGATACGCAGTATTTT
>TRBV6-5|NA|TRBJ2-5|TRBD2
CASSYGTSAQYF
TGTGCCAGCAGTTACGGGACTAGTGCCCAGTACTTC
>TRBV7-6|few|TRBJ1-1|NA
CASSPWGHRNTEAFF
TGTGCCAGCAGCCCCTGGGGACACCGAAACACTGAAGCTTTCTTT
>TRBV7-2|NA|TRBJ1-5|NA
CASSPMAGPGVNQPQHF
TGTGCCAGCAGCCCTATGGCCGGGCCCGGGGTCAATCAGCCCCAGCATTTT
>TRBV2|NA|TRBJ1-6|TRBD1
CASSGQVHSPLHF
TGTGCCAGCTCGGGACAGGTTCATTCACCCCTCCACTTT
>TRBV11-3|NA|TRBJ2-5|TRBD2
CASSSQLASYQETQYF
TGTGCCAGCAGCTCCCAACTAGCGAGCTACCAAGAGACCCAGTACTTC